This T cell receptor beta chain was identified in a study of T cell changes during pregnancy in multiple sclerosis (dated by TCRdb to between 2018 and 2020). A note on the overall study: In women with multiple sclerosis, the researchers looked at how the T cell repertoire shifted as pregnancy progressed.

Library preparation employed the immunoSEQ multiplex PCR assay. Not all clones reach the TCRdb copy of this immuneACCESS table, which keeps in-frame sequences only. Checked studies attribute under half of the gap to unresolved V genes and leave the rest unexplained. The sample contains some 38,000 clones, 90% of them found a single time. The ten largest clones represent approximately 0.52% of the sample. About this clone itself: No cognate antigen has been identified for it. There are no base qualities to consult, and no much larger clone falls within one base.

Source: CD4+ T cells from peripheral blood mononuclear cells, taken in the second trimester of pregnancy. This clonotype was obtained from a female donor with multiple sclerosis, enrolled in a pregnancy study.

The CDR3 reads CASSYQVQETQYF. The DNA sequence is TGCGCCAGCAGCTACCAGGTCCAAGAGACCCAGTACTTC. The rearrangement joined TRBV5-1 to TRBJ2-5; a confident D gene designation cannot be given. Sequences SGHRS (CDR1) and YFSETQ (CDR2) are obtained from the germline V gene. The CDR3 measures 13 amino acids from cysteine to phenylalanine. The entry retains the CDR3 DNA only, 39 bases that are in frame from base 1. V is shortened by 3 bases, J by 1 base, and the region joining them spans 7 bases.